The source of this T cell receptor beta chain is a study of T-cell reconstitution after alpha-beta-depleted transplantation in children. Whole-study results and caveats: Newly produced T cells mostly provided counts and TCRbeta diversity after one year, as hyperexpanded clones declined. The study traced high day-60 TCRbeta diversity in some patients to surviving recipient T cells and thymic progenitors. Expanded clones from the graft, numbering several hundred, reportedly supplied alpha-beta T cells about two months after transplant.

Molecular barcoding with unique molecular identifiers was used for the TCRbeta library. TCRdb redid the calling of the PCR reads with MiXCR, one entry per CDR3 protein. The repertoire consists of 200,000 to 300,000 distinct CDR3 sequences, with approximately 24% occurring once and the leading ten covering under 5.5%. V was cut by 2 bases and J by 2 bases, with 9 bases left in between. The CDR3 runs to 13 residues. Germline CDR1 GTSNPN, CDR2 SVGIG (reference sequence). Worth noting for this clonotype: Its antigen is not identified.

The gene calls are TRBV30 and TRBJ1-2; D gene uncertain. The source of this sequence is a female patient under 10 years old who had a stem cell transplant for congenital amegakaryocytic thrombocytopenia, so the T cells may come from the graft donor. Sequencing was performed on PBMCs, mostly from graft donor cells, taken 360 days after TCRalphabeta/CD19-depleted stem cell transplant. CDR3 loop: CAWSPGRNYGYTF. The DNA for the CDR3 is TGTGCCTGGAGTCCCGGACGGAACTATGGCTACACCTTC.